Listed below are T cell receptor beta chains from one sample, sequenced in a study of cytomegalovirus exposure and HLA in healthy donors. The protocol was immunoSEQ multiplex PCR, while the TCRdb copy is restricted to in-frame clones and leaves out a portion. The sample carries about 88,000 clones, approximately 96% recorded once. The sample was PBMCs. The receptors come from a man aged 18-30 years in good health and CMV-seronegative. CDR3s include the opening cysteine and the closing phenylalanine or tryptophan. A D gene is named only where the DNA matches it firmly. The listing skips clone size in some rows; elsewhere it reads once, few, many or a size class.

v_gene	j_gene	abundance	d_gene	CDR3aa	CDR3nt
TRBV18	TRBJ1-2	.	.	CASSPEGRDGYTF	TGTGCCAGCTCACCGGAGGGGAGAGATGGCTACACCTTC
TRBV30	TRBJ1-1	.	.	CAWKPRVDTEAFF	TGTGCCTGGAAACCCCGGGTTGATACTGAAGCTTTCTTT
TRBV5-1	TRBJ1-4	.	TRBD1	CASSSGQAANEKLFF	TGCGCCAGCAGCTCCGGACAGGCCGCTAATGAAAAACTGTTTTTT
TRBV11-2	TRBJ2-7	.	TRBD1	CASSLQTGTGTYEQYF	TGTGCCAGCAGCTTACAGACCGGGACAGGGACCTACGAGCAGTACTTC
TRBV25-1	TRBJ2-7	.	.	CASSEQGTTREQYF	TGTGCCAGCAGTGAACAGGGGACAACCCGCGAGCAGTACTTC
TRBV6-1	TRBJ1-1	.	.	CASSEPGLNTEAFF	TGTGCCAGCAGTGAACCGGGGTTGAACACTGAAGCTTTCTTT
TRBV18	TRBJ1-1	.	.	CASSPSDREAFF	TGTGCCAGCTCACCATCAGACAGGGAAGCTTTCTTT
TRBV9	TRBJ2-5	.	TRBD1	CASSAHLGQSQETQYF	TGTGCCAGCAGCGCTCACCTGGGACAGAGCCAAGAGACCCAGTACTTC
TRBV30	TRBJ1-1	.	TRBD1	CAWSVGTGLNTEAFF	TGTGCCTGGAGTGTAGGGACAGGGCTGAACACTGAAGCTTTCTTT
TRBV4-1	TRBJ2-7	.	TRBD2	CASSQDLASGSFPGQYF	TGCGCCAGCAGCCAAGATCTGGCTAGCGGGAGTTTTCCGGGGCAGTACTTC
TRBV4-1	TRBJ2-3	.	.	CASSHVSRSGDTQYF	TGCGCCAGCAGCCATGTTTCCCGAAGCGGAGATACGCAGTATTTT
TRBV2	TRBJ2-1	.	.	CASSNGSAGQFF	TGTGCCAGCAGCAATGGTAGCGCAGGGCAGTTCTTC
TRBV29-1	TRBJ1-2	.	.	CSVGEGLDGYTF	TGCAGCGTGGGGGAGGGATTAGATGGCTACACCTTC
TRBV30	TRBJ1-2	.	.	CAWDSFYGYTF	TGTGCCTGGGACAGCTTCTATGGCTACACCTTC
TRBV2	TRBJ2-5	.	.	CASTTSGGEETQYF	TGTGCCAGCACCACATCAGGCGGGGAAGAGACCCAGTACTTC
TRBV30	TRBJ1-1	.	.	CAWRGTRAFF	TGTGCCTGGAGGGGGACACGAGCTTTCTTT
TRBV18	TRBJ2-1	.	.	CASSSGYTYNEQFF	TGTGCCAGCTCGTCGGGGTATACCTACAATGAGCAGTTCTTC
TRBV11-3	TRBJ2-4	.	TRBD1	CASSLRDSPLAKNIQYF	TGTGCCAGCAGCTTAAGGGACAGCCCCCTAGCCAAAAACATTCAGTACTTC
TRBV30	TRBJ1-1	.	.	CAWQGVTEAFF	TGTGCCTGGCAGGGTGTCACTGAAGCTTTCTTT
TRBV7-9	TRBJ1-1	.	TRBD1	CASSSPGTAYTEAFF	TGTGCCAGCAGCTCCCCCGGGACAGCTTACACTGAAGCTTTCTTT
TRBV10-3	TRBJ1-2	.	TRBD1	CAIRAAGGTNYGYTF	TGTGCCATCAGGGCCGCAGGGGGTACAAACTATGGCTACACCTTC
TRBV11-2	TRBJ1-2	.	TRBD1	CASSPGPRGLGYTF	TGTGCCAGCAGCCCAGGACCCAGGGGGTTGGGCTACACCTTC
TRBV19	TRBJ2-5	.	TRBD1	CASSIAGTEETQYF	TGTGCCAGTAGTATAGCGGGGACAGAAGAGACCCAGTACTTC
TRBV28	TRBJ2-5	.	.	CASSLSGAGPRETQYF	TGTGCCAGCAGTTTATCTGGGGCAGGGCCGAGGGAGACCCAGTACTTC
TRBV5-1	TRBJ2-1	few	.	CASSDGQLSSYNEQFF	TGCGCCAGCAGCGACGGACAGCTAAGCTCCTACAATGAGCAGTTCTTC
TRBV7-6	TRBJ1-2	.	TRBD1	CASGQVNYGYTF	TGTGCCAGCGGACAGGTTAACTATGGCTACACCTTC
TRBV2	TRBJ2-1	.	TRBD1	CASTQDRGNYNEQFF	TGTGCCAGCACCCAGGACAGGGGAAATTACAATGAGCAGTTCTTC
TRBV7-9	TRBJ2-2	.	TRBD2	CASSLGTSGFANTGELFF	TGTGCCAGCAGCTTGGGGACTAGCGGGTTCGCGAACACCGGGGAGCTGTTTTTT
TRBV5-1	TRBJ1-4	.	.	CASSLAIEEKLFF	TGCGCCAGCAGCTTGGCCATTGAGGAAAAACTGTTTTTT
TRBV9	TRBJ2-1	.	TRBD2	CASSVAGSGVGSYNEQFF	TGTGCCAGCAGCGTAGCAGGTAGCGGGGTAGGGTCCTACAATGAGCAGTTCTTC
TRBV6-1	TRBJ2-1	.	TRBD1	CASLRAGTGSNEQFF	TGTGCCAGCTTGCGGGCCGGGACAGGGAGTAATGAGCAGTTCTTC
TRBV7-3	TRBJ1-1	.	.	CASSSQGTTEAFF	TGTGCCAGCAGCTCCCAGGGGACAACTGAAGCTTTCTTT
TRBV5-1	TRBJ2-1	.	.	CASSSGGGSYNEQFF	TGCGCCAGCAGCTCTGGAGGAGGCTCCTACAATGAGCAGTTCTTC
TRBV6-5	TRBJ2-2	.	.	CASSYSKAATGELFF	TGTGCCAGCAGTTACTCGAAAGCGGCCACCGGGGAGCTGTTTTTT
TRBV7-2	TRBJ1-1	.	.	CASSFPGFGTEAFF	TGTGCCAGCAGCTTCCCCGGGTTCGGCACTGAAGCTTTCTTT
TRBV27	TRBJ2-7	.	TRBD2	CASSSLAGISYEQYF	TGTGCCAGCAGTTCACTAGCGGGAATCTCCTACGAGCAGTACTTC
TRBV11-2	TRBJ1-1	.	.	CASSLPYRPNTEAFF	TGTGCCAGCAGCTTACCGTACAGGCCCAACACTGAAGCTTTCTTT
TRBV19	TRBJ2-5	.	TRBD1	CASSLPTGGGETQYF	TGTGCCAGTAGTCTCCCGACAGGGGGCGGAGAGACCCAGTACTTC
TRBV4-2	TRBJ2-7	.	TRBD1	CASSHRQGNSYEQYF	TGTGCCAGCAGCCATAGACAGGGGAACTCCTACGAGCAGTACTTC
TRBV18	TRBJ2-1	.	TRBD1	CASSLGQGAIDEQFF	TGTGCCAGCTCCCTTGGACAGGGGGCTATCGATGAGCAGTTCTTC
TRBV19	TRBJ1-1	.	TRBD1	CASSTHSGGNTEAFF	TGTGCCAGTAGTACCCATTCAGGGGGGAACACTGAAGCTTTCTTT
TRBV18	TRBJ1-5	once	.	CASSPFSGRPGDQPQHF	TGTGCCAGCTCACCATTCTCTGGCAGGCCGGGGGATCAGCCCCAGCATTTT
TRBV7-2	TRBJ1-5	.	.	CASSLVAGGQPQHF	TGTGCCAGCAGCTTAGTGGCGGGGGGCCAGCCCCAGCATTTT
TRBV19	TRBJ1-5	.	TRBD1	CASSMDRNQPQHF	TGTGCCAGTAGTATGGACAGGAATCAGCCCCAGCATTTT
TRBV27	TRBJ2-2	.	TRBD1	CASGTGNTGELFF	TGTGCCAGCGGGACAGGCAACACCGGGGAGCTGTTTTTT
TRBV19	TRBJ2-2	.	.	CASTRGGLGNTGELFF	TGTGCCAGTACAAGGGGGGGTCTAGGGAACACCGGGGAGCTGTTTTTT
TRBV5-1	TRBJ2-6	.	.	CASRKMDSPSGANVLTF	TGCGCCAGCAGAAAGATGGACAGCCCCTCTGGGGCCAACGTCCTGACTTTC
TRBV7-9	TRBJ2-1	once	.	CASSLVTQYNEQFF	TGTGCCAGCAGCTTAGTCACACAATACAATGAGCAGTTCTTC
TRBV5-4	TRBJ1-4	.	.	CASSREWGEKLFF	TGTGCCAGCAGCCGGGAGTGGGGAGAAAAACTGTTTTTT
TRBV9	TRBJ1-4	.	TRBD1	CASSLGTGPEKLFF	TGTGCCAGCAGCTTGGGGACAGGGCCTGAAAAACTGTTTTTT
TRBV6-5	TRBJ2-5	.	TRBD2	CASRMTSGQETQYF	TGTGCCAGCAGGATGACTAGCGGTCAAGAGACCCAGTACTTC
TRBV11-3	TRBJ2-1	.	TRBD2	CASSHSLSGSYNEQFF	TGTGCCAGCAGCCATTCCCTTAGCGGGAGCTACAATGAGCAGTTCTTC
TRBV6-5	TRBJ1-2	.	.	CASSYWGGTNYGYTF	TGTGCCAGCAGTTATTGGGGGGGGACTAACTATGGCTACACCTTC
TRBV5-5	TRBJ2-1	.	.	CASSRVLAYNEQFF	TGTGCCAGCAGCCGGGTCCTAGCCTACAATGAGCAGTTCTTC
TRBV7-6	TRBJ2-2	.	TRBD1	CASSSSTKTGPPSTGELFF	TGTGCCAGCAGCTCCAGCACAAAGACAGGGCCCCCCAGCACCGGGGAGCTGTTTTTT
TRBV7-9	TRBJ2-1	.	.	CASSLGAHNEQFF	TGTGCCAGCAGCTTGGGCGCCCACAATGAGCAGTTCTTC